This T cell receptor (beta chain) was recorded in a study of beta chain features in type 1 diabetes. This CDR3 contains 14 residues. In germline, CDR1 is MDHEN, CDR2 SYDVKM. With 6 bases removed from V and 0 bases from J, the gap between germline ends came to 9 bases. Expressed TCRB transcripts got sequenced, as all isolated RNA was reverse transcribed. Profiled with immunoSEQ multiplex PCR; TCRdb holds only in-frame clones, not every one. The sample includes about 900,000 clones, 15% to 20% seen only once; the top ten take 0.02% to 0.025%. This clone was found a few times. The sample was naive CD4+ T cells from blood. This clonotype was sampled from a woman aged 18-29 years in good health. This chain uses TRBV28 with TRBJ1-3; D unclear. This CDR3 reads CASRFDYSGNTIYF. The CDR3 DNA reads TGTGCCAGCAGATTTGACTACTCTGGAAACACCATATATTTT.